This T cell receptor beta chain stems from a study of preoperative IRX-2 immunotherapy in early breast cancer. Treatment reported: preoperative locoregional IRX-2 cytokine immunotherapy. Preoperative locoregional IRX-2 cytokine immunotherapy was tested in the phase Ib source study. Clones were sequenced by immunoSEQ multiplex PCR, and TCRdb holds only the in-frame ones, with some missing. The data contain about 19,000 clones, 85% of them singletons. Germline CDR1 SGHRS, CDR2 YFSETQ. The trim removed 4 bases at V and 5 bases at J, leaving 9 bases unmatched. The CDR3 totals 15 residues. The sequence derives from a human donor with breast cancer. J is TRBJ1-1 and V is TRBV5-1, with 9 bases aligning to TRBD1. The material was lymph node tissue, obtained after IRX-2 immunotherapy. This chain's CDR3 is CASSRGDREGTEAFF. As DNA, the CDR3 is TGCGCCAGCAGCAGGGGGGACAGGGAGGGTACTGAAGCTTTCTTT.